This TCR beta chain was sequenced for a study of cytomegalovirus exposure and HLA in healthy donors. General study points: Common viral pathogens seemed, in a later analysis, to connect with several of the most significant clusters. Earlier analysis yielded a pattern in which most TCR beta V segments were productive about 87% or about 30% of the time.

The study ran its PCR with 60 Vbeta and 13 Jbeta primers. Only in-frame clones appear in the TCRdb table, and some are missing; sequencing was by immunoSEQ multiplex PCR. Its clone listing holds under 95,000 clones. On this clone: The antigen is unknown.

This TCR derives from a man in his forties or fifties in good health and CMV-seronegative. The sequencing sample was made of PBMCs.

The CDR3 loop is CASSDGRGQGSWAKHVNYLDTQYF. Written as DNA, the CDR3 is TGCGCCAGCAGTGACGGGAGAGGACAAGGATCTTGGGCTAAACACGTCAATTATTTAGATACGCAGTATTTT. The rearrangement uses TRBV10-1 and TRBJ2-3, with D perhaps matching TRBD2 (6 bases). The CDR3 sequence is 24 residues long. Germline V lookup: CDR1 WNHNN, CDR2 SYGVQD (reference sequence). The V end was cut by 3 bases, the J end by 5 bases, with 42 bases between.